These 20 T cell receptor beta chains came from one sample sequenced in a study of identifying expanded T cells in peripheral blood. TCRdb's table, derived via immunoSEQ multiplex PCR, lists solely in-frame clones and lacks some. The repertoire has about 84,000 clones, about 90% of them found once; the top ten carry about 5.6%. Sequencing was carried out using blood. The receptors here all came from a person aged 18 to 75 in good health.

The gene calls are TRBV30 and TRBJ2-3; D unclear. The CDR3 covers 14 residues. Between the trimmed V and J ends, which lost 1 base and 3 bases, there was a span of 11 bases. From germline, CDR1 is GTSNPN and CDR2 SVGIG (reference sequence). The CDR3 loop is CAWSAWWSTDTQYF. For the CDR3, the DNA is TGTGCCTGGAGTGCCTGGTGGTCAACAGATACGCAGTATTTT. The full variable domain, in which reference TRBV30 and TRBJ2-3 provide the parts outside the CDR3, is SQTIHQWPATLVQPVGSPLSLECTVEGTSNPNLYWYRQAAGRGLQLLFYSVGIGQISSEVPQNLSASRPQDRQFILSSKKLLLSDSGFYLCAWSAWWSTDTQYFGPGTRLTVL.

In its sample, this clone was seen a few times. The chain uses TRBV6-1 and TRBJ2-7; D perhaps matches TRBD2 (6 bases). The CDR3 extends over 15 amino acids. CDR1 and CDR2 (germline): MNHNS, SASEGT. V gave up 8 bases and J gave up 0 bases, with 17 bases separating them. In DNA form, the CDR3 reads TGTGCCAGCGGGACTGGGACCGCAAGCTCCTACGAGCAGTACTTC. This sequence encodes CASGTGTASSYEQYF.

The CDR3 coding sequence is TGTGCCAGCAGTTACTCCTCACAGGGGAACTATGGCTACACCTTC. Residues: CASSYSSQGNYGYTF. This chain connects TRBV6-5 to TRBJ1-2; 7 bases align to TRBD1. J lost 2 bases, V lost 0 bases, and 3 bases had no gene match. This CDR3 contains 15 residues. Germline values: CDR1 MNHEY, CDR2 SVGAGI.

The chain uses TRBV27 and TRBJ1-1, with D unresolved. This CDR3 comprises 15 residues. Trimming shortened V by 5 bases and J by 2 bases, and 15 bases separated the two germline ends. Germline loops: CDR1 MNHEY, CDR2 SMNVEV (reference sequence). The CDR3 DNA follows: TGTGCCAGCAGTACCTACAGACGTACCAACACTGAAGCTTTCTTT. The encoded protein is CASSTYRRTNTEAFF.

V gene TRBV7-6 combines with J gene TRBJ1-6; a possible D gene is TRBD1 (6 bases). CDR1 SGHVS and CDR2 FNYEAQ come from the germline V gene. The CDR3 runs to 15 residues. V was trimmed by 2 bases and J by 5 bases, leaving 10 bases between them. The CDR3 DNA sequence: TGTGCCAGCAGCTTAAGGGGGGGGAATAATTCACCCCTCCACTTT. Amino acid sequence: CASSLRGGNNSPLHF.

The genes are TRBV11-2 and TRBJ2-5, with TRBD1 matching over 7 bases. The germline CDR1 and CDR2 sequences are SGHAT and FQNNGV. V dropped 5 bases and J dropped 3; count of bases not matched to a gene: 6. The CDR3 is made up of 14 amino acids. CDR3 nucleotides: TGTGCCAGCAGCCTCGGGACAGCCGAAGAGACCCAGTACTTC. Its protein is CASSLGTAEETQYF.

The V call is TRBV7-9, the J call TRBJ2-5, with 8 bases lining up with TRBD1. The CDR3 covers 16 residues. V was clipped by 5 bases and J by 2 bases; unmatched bases: 10. The germline V gene has CDR1 SEHNR and CDR2 FQNEAQ (reference sequence). Here the CDR3 DNA reads TGTGCCAGCAGCCTGATACAGGGGGTGCGGCAAGAGACCCAGTACTTC. This encodes CASSLIQGVRQETQYF.

The chain recombines TRBV7-9 with TRBJ2-3; 8 nucleotides align to TRBD2. Trimming removed 5 bases from V and 1 base from J; junction bases left unmatched: 11. Germline CDR1 and CDR2: SEHNR and FQNEAQ (reference sequence). This CDR3 contains 17 residues. This CDR3 is CASSPGRSGARTDTQYF. CDR3 in DNA: TGTGCCAGCAGCCCTGGCCGTAGCGGGGCGCGCACAGATACGCAGTATTTT.

The chain couples TRBV18 to TRBJ2-1; 10 bases agree with TRBD1. CDR1 and CDR2 from the germline V gene are KGHSH and LQKENI. Trimming cost V 3 bases and J 5 bases; bases outside gene matches: 7. This CDR3 has 16 residues. The CDR3 loop is CASSPDRDRGDNEQFF. Written as DNA, the CDR3 is TGTGCCAGCTCACCGGACCGGGACAGGGGTGACAATGAGCAGTTCTTC.

This sequence joins TRBV2 and TRBJ2-3; D perhaps matches TRBD1 (6 bases). Germline assignment: CDR1 SNHLY and CDR2 FYNNEI. This CDR3 spans 16 amino acids. V dropped 4 bases and J dropped 0 bases, with 14 bases sitting between them. The DNA of the CDR3 is TGTGCCAGCAGTGTCCTGACAGGACCTAGCACAGATACGCAGTATTTT. Protein sequence: CASSVLTGPSTDTQYF.

This clone has just one count. The rearrangement links TRBV19 to TRBJ2-1; 10 nucleotides match TRBD2. V shed 4 bases, J shed 8 bases, and the junction held 2 bases outside the gene matches. This CDR3 contains 13 residues. Looked up from germline, CDR1 is LNHDA and CDR2 is SQIVND (reference sequence). The CDR3 sequence is CASSRGLADEQFF. CDR3 coding DNA: TGTGCCAGTAGTAGAGGACTAGCGGATGAGCAGTTCTTC.

The rearrangement joins TRBV30 to TRBJ1-2; 11 positions agree with TRBD1. The CDR3 totals 15 residues. J lost 6 bases, V lost 0 bases, and 6 bases had no gene match. The germline V gene has CDR1 GTSNPN and CDR2 SVGIG (reference sequence). The CDR3 sequence: CAWSVLGQGADGYTF. The CDR3 region has the DNA TGTGCCTGGAGTGTTCTCGGACAGGGGGCAGATGGCTACACCTTC.

Here the CDR3 DNA reads TGTGCCTGGAGTGTACCTGGAGGGGATCAGCCCCAGCATTTT. It translates to CAWSVPGGDQPQHF. The genes are TRBV30 and TRBJ1-5; possibly TRBD1 for D (5 bases). Germline-derived CDR1 and CDR2 are GTSNPN and SVGIG (reference sequence). The CDR3 spans 14 residues. Trimming took 0 bases from V and 5 from J, leaving 11 bases between them.

The genes are TRBV30 and TRBJ2-1; D unresolved. The V end was cut by 3 bases, the J end by 7 bases, with 7 bases between. Germline V gene lookup returns CDR1 GTSNPN and CDR2 SVGIG (reference sequence). The CDR3 has 11 amino acids. CDR3 sequence (DNA): TGTGCCTGGAGGCGTAGGAATGAGCAGTTCTTC. Translation gives CAWRRRNEQFF.

V and J are TRBV5-1 and TRBJ2-5, with TRBD2 as a possible D gene (5 bases). This CDR3 is 17 amino acids long. V lost 1 base and J lost 2, with 18 bases in between. CDR1 is SGHRS, CDR2 YFSETQ, per germline. Written as DNA, the CDR3 is TGCGCCAGCAGCTTGAAGGTTTCAGAAAGACTACAAGAGACCCAGTACTTC. As protein: CASSLKVSERLQETQYF.

This chain joins TRBV2 and TRBJ1-2; 7 nucleotides match TRBD1. Trimming cost V 1 base and J 0 bases; bases outside gene matches: 11. This CDR3 region has 18 residues. Germline V gene lookup returns CDR1 SNHLY and CDR2 FYNNEI. The CDR3 nucleotides read TGTGCCAGCAGTGAAGGGGACAGCGCTTTCTACACTAACTATGGCTACACCTTC. It translates to CASSEGDSAFYTNYGYTF.

This chain connects TRBV18 to TRBJ2-7, with 7 bases lining up with TRBD2. V was pared by 4 bases and J by 5 bases, with 8 bases of the junction left unmatched. Germline V gene data show CDR1 as KGHSH and CDR2 as LQKENI. This CDR3 has 14 residues. The CDR3 is CASSRSRGVHEQYF. CDR3 coding DNA: TGTGCCAGCTCACGGAGTCGGGGGGTCCACGAGCAGTACTTC. The full variable domain, with the rest looked up from reference TRBV18 and TRBJ2-7, is NAGVMQNPRHLVRRRGQEARLRCSPMKGHSHVYWYRQLPEEGLKFMVYLQKENIIDESGMPKERFSAEFPKEGPSILRIQQVVRGDSAAYFCASSRSRGVHEQYFGPGTRLTVT.

The chain uses TRBV9 and TRBJ1-2, with D unclear. The CDR3 contains 14 residues. CDR1 is SGDLS and CDR2 is YYNGEE in the germline V gene. V was trimmed by 2 bases and J by 0 bases, leaving 8 bases between them. This chain's CDR3 is CASSVALTNYGYTF. The CDR3 DNA is TGTGCCAGCAGCGTCGCCTTGACTAACTATGGCTACACCTTC.

This chain joins TRBV7-2 and TRBJ1-6; D uncertain. V was shortened by 1 base and J by 16 bases, with 14 bases between the two germline ends. The CDR3 is made up of 13 amino acids. Germline-derived CDR1 and CDR2 are SGHTA and FQGNSA. CDR3 region: CASSLGRNLQLHF. The CDR3 bases are TGTGCCAGCAGCTTAGGGCGAAACCTCCAGCTCCACTTT.

CDR3 sequence reads: CASGQNTGLSEQYF. The CDR3 DNA sequence: TGTGCCAGCGGTCAGAATACAGGGTTGAGCGAGCAGTACTTC. The rearrangement uses TRBV7-8 and TRBJ2-7, with D maybe TRBD1 (6 bases). The germline V gene encodes CDR1 SGHVS and CDR2 FQNEAQ. This CDR3 spans 14 amino acids. The germline V and J ends were trimmed by 8 bases and 6 bases, with 20 bases remaining between them.